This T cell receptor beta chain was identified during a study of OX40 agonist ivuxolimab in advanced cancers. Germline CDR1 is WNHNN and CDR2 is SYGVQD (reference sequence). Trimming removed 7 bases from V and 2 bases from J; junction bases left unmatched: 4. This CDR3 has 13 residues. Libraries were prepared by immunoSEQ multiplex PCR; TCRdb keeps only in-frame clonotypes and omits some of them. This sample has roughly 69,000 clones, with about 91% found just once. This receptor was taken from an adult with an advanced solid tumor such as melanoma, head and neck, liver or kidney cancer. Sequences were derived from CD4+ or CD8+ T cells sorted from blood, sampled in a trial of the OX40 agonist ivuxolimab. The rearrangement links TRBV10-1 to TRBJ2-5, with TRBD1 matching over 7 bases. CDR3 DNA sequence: TGCGCCAGCAAAAGACAGGGACAAGAGACCCAGTACTTC. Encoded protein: CASKRQGQETQYF.